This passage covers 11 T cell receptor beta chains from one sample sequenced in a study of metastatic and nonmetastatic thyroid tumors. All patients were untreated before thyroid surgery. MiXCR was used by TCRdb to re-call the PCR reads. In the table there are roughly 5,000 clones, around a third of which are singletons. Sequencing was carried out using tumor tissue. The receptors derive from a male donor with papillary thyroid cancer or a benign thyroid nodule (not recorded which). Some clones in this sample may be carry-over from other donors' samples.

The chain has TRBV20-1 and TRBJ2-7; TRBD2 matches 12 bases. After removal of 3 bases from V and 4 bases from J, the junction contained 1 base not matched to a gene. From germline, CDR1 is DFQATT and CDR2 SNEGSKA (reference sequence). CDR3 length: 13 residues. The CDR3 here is CSARTSGGYEQYF. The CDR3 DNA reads TGCAGTGCTAGGACTAGCGGGGGATACGAGCAGTACTTC.

The CDR3 spells CASSQEGKETQYF. The CDR3 nucleotides read TGTGCCAGCAGCCAAGAGGGCAAAGAGACCCAGTACTTC. The chain has TRBV3-1 and TRBJ2-5; D uncertain. With 0 bases removed from V and 3 bases from J, the gap between germline ends came to 5 bases. In germline, CDR1 is LGHDT, CDR2 YNNKEL (reference sequence). The length of the CDR3 is 13 residues.

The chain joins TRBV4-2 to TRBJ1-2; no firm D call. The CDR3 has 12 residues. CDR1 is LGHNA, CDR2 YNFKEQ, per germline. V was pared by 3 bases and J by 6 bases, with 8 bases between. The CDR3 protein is CASSHTDNGYTF. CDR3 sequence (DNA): TGTGCCAGCAGCCATACAGATAATGGCTACACCTTC.

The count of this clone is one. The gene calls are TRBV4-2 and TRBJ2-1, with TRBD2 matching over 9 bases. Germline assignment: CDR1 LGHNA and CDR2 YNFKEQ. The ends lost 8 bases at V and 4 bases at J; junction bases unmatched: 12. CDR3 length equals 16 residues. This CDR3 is CASAIPTSGNYNEQFF. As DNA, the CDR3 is TGTGCCAGCGCGATTCCGACTAGCGGTAATTACAATGAGCAGTTCTTC.

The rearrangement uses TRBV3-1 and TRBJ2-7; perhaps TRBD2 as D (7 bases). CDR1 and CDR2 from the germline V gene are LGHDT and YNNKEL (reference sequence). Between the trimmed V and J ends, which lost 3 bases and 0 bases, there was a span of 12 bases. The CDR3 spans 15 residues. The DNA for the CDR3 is TGTGCCAGCAGCCACTGGGGGGGCAGCTCCTACGAGCAGTACTTC. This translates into CASSHWGGSSYEQYF.

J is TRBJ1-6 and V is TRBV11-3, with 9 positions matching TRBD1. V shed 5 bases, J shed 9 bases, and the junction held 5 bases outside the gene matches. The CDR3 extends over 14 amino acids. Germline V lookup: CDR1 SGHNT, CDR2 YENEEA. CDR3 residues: CASSARDRVSPLHF. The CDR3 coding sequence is TGTGCCAGCAGCGCACGGGACAGGGTTTCACCCCTCCACTTT.

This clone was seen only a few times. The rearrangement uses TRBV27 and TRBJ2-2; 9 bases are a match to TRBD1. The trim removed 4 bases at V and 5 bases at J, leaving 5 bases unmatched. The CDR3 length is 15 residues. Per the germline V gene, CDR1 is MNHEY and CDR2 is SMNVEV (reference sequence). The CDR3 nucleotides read TGTGCCAGCAGTTCCCGGGACAGGGTAACCGGGGAGCTGTTTTTT. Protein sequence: CASSSRDRVTGELFF.

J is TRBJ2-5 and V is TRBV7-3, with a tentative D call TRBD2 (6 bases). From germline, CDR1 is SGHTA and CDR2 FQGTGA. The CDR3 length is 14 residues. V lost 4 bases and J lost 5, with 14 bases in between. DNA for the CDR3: TGTGCCAGCAGCTCCACCGGGAGAGGGGAGACCCAGTACTTC. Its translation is CASSSTGRGETQYF.

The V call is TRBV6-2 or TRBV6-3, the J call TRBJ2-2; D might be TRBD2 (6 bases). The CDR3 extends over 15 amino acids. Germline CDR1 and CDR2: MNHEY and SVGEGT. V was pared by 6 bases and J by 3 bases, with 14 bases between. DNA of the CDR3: TGTGCCAGCAGCTCTGGGGGGTCGTACACCGGGGAGCTGTTTTTT. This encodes CASSSGGSYTGELFF.

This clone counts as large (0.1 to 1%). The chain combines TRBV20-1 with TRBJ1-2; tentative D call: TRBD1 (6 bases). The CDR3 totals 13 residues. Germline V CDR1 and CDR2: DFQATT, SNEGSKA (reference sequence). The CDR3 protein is CSYDAGVNYGYTF. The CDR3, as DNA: TGCAGCTACGATGCAGGGGTCAACTATGGCTACACCTTC.

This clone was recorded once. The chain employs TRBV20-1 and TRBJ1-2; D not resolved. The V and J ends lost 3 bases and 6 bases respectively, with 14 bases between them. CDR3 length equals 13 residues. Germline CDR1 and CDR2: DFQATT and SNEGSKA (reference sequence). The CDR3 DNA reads TGCAGTGCTAGCTCCGGCGGCCCTAATGGCTACACCTTC. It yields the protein CSASSGGPNGYTF.